This is a list of T cell receptor beta chains from one sample in a study of blood T cell repertoires in COVID-19. Profiling relied on immunoSEQ multiplex PCR, and the TCRdb table lists in-frame clones only, not all of them. The profile shows 140,000 to 150,000 clones, around 81% of them singletons. The material sequenced was PBMCs or T cells enriched from blood (not recorded which). The receptors derive from a woman aged 40 to 55 who had recovered from COVID-19. Each CDR3 is given with its conserved first and last residue. D genes are given only for firm matches. Not every row has a clone size; where given, it reads once, few, many or a size class.

v_gene: TRBV9
d_gene: NA
j_gene: TRBJ1-1
abundance: NA
CDR3aa: CASSALPTGPDTEAFF
CDR3nt: TGTGCCAGCAGCGCCCTCCCTACAGGACCGGACACTGAAGCTTTCTTT

v_gene: TRBV28
d_gene: NA
j_gene: TRBJ1-6
abundance: NA
CDR3aa: CASSFNSGTDSPLHF
CDR3nt: TGTGCCAGCAGTTTCAATTCCGGTACCGATTCACCCCTCCACTTT

v_gene: TRBV5-1
d_gene: NA
j_gene: TRBJ2-1
abundance: NA
CDR3aa: CASSYTGGGPLIYNEQFF
CDR3nt: TGCGCCAGCAGCTACACAGGGGGGGGGCCCCTCATCTACAATGAGCAGTTCTTC

v_gene: TRBV5-5
d_gene: TRBD2
j_gene: TRBJ2-1
abundance: NA
CDR3aa: CASSFLAENEQFF
CDR3nt: TGTGCCAGCAGCTTCCTAGCGGAGAATGAGCAGTTCTTC

v_gene: TRBV30
d_gene: NA
j_gene: TRBJ1-5
abundance: NA
CDR3aa: CAWSVDSNQPQHF
CDR3nt: TGTGCCTGGAGCGTAGATAGCAATCAGCCCCAGCATTTT

v_gene: TRBV18
d_gene: TRBD2
j_gene: TRBJ2-5
abundance: NA
CDR3aa: CASSPTTSGGETQYF
CDR3nt: TGTGCCAGCTCACCCACGACTAGCGGGGGAGAGACCCAGTACTTC

v_gene: TRBV3-1/TRBV3-2
d_gene: NA
j_gene: TRBJ1-1
abundance: NA
CDR3aa: CASTPRGGENTEAFF
CDR3nt: TGTGCCAGCACCCCGCGGGGTGGTGAGAACACTGAAGCTTTCTTT

v_gene: TRBV2
d_gene: TRBD1
j_gene: TRBJ1-5
abundance: NA
CDR3aa: CASSQGGNSNQPQHF
CDR3nt: TGTGCCAGCAGTCAGGGGGGAAATAGCAATCAGCCCCAGCATTTT

v_gene: TRBV9
d_gene: TRBD2
j_gene: TRBJ2-1
abundance: NA
CDR3aa: CASSVVGSGWSYNEQFF
CDR3nt: TGTGCCAGCAGCGTAGTAGGTAGCGGGTGGTCCTACAATGAGCAGTTCTTC

v_gene: TRBV19
d_gene: TRBD1
j_gene: TRBJ2-1
abundance: once
CDR3aa: CASSTMDRGSFF
CDR3nt: TGTGCCAGTAGTACAATGGACAGGGGGTCGTTCTTC

v_gene: TRBV4-1
d_gene: NA
j_gene: TRBJ1-3
abundance: NA
CDR3aa: CASSQVSSSGNTIYF
CDR3nt: TGCGCCAGCAGCCAAGTCTCCAGCTCTGGAAACACCATATATTTT

v_gene: TRBV27
d_gene: NA
j_gene: TRBJ2-3
abundance: NA
CDR3aa: CASSIGTQGATDTQYF
CDR3nt: TGTGCCAGCAGTATCGGGACACAAGGAGCCACAGATACGCAGTATTTT

v_gene: TRBV4-1
d_gene: TRBD1
j_gene: TRBJ2-5
abundance: NA
CDR3aa: CASSQESKDLTGEETQYF
CDR3nt: TGCGCCAGCAGCCAAGAGTCGAAAGACCTGACAGGGGAAGAGACCCAGTACTTC

v_gene: TRBV27
d_gene: TRBD1
j_gene: TRBJ2-2
abundance: NA
CDR3aa: CASSIFPGTGDLRELFF
CDR3nt: TGTGCCAGCAGTATATTCCCGGGGACAGGGGATTTGAGGGAGCTGTTTTTT

v_gene: TRBV9
d_gene: NA
j_gene: TRBJ2-2
abundance: NA
CDR3aa: CASSFNRVSGELFF
CDR3nt: TGTGCCAGCAGCTTCAACCGGGTTTCCGGGGAGCTGTTTTTT

v_gene: TRBV5-1
d_gene: NA
j_gene: TRBJ1-2
abundance: NA
CDR3aa: CASSPAWTPIDGYTF
CDR3nt: TGCGCCAGCAGCCCAGCTTGGACTCCGATAGACGGCTACACCTTC

v_gene: TRBV12-3/TRBV12-4
d_gene: NA
j_gene: TRBJ2-1
abundance: NA
CDR3aa: CARGGMKFF
CDR3nt: TGTGCCCGAGGAGGGATGAAGTTCTTC

v_gene: TRBV4-2
d_gene: TRBD1
j_gene: TRBJ1-1
abundance: once
CDR3aa: CASSQDYATGENTEAFF
CDR3nt: TGTGCCAGCAGCCAAGATTATGCTACAGGGGAGAACACTGAAGCTTTCTTT

v_gene: TRBV3-1/TRBV3-2
d_gene: NA
j_gene: TRBJ1-4
abundance: NA
CDR3aa: CASSQNGGEKLFF
CDR3nt: TGTGCCAGCAGCCAAAACGGAGGGGAAAAACTGTTTTTT

v_gene: TRBV2
d_gene: TRBD2
j_gene: TRBJ2-6
abundance: NA
CDR3aa: CASRAAGVSSGANVLTF
CDR3nt: TGTGCCAGTCGAGCGGCGGGGGTTAGCTCTGGGGCCAACGTCCTGACTTTC

v_gene: TRBV19
d_gene: NA
j_gene: TRBJ2-2
abundance: NA
CDR3aa: CASSITPPRRTGELFF
CDR3nt: TGTGCCAGTAGTATTACCCCCCCTAGACGGACCGGGGAGCTGTTTTTT

v_gene: TRBV19
d_gene: TRBD1
j_gene: TRBJ1-2
abundance: NA
CDR3aa: CASSIPGQGHYGYTF
CDR3nt: TGTGCCAGTAGTATTCCGGGACAGGGACACTATGGCTACACCTTC

v_gene: TRBV5-5
d_gene: TRBD2
j_gene: TRBJ2-7
abundance: NA
CDR3aa: CASSFLVVAGGEQYF
CDR3nt: TGTGCCAGCAGCTTCTTGGTGGTAGCGGGAGGCGAGCAGTACTTC

v_gene: TRBV5-4
d_gene: NA
j_gene: TRBJ1-3
abundance: NA
CDR3aa: CASSLERGFGNTIYF
CDR3nt: TGTGCCAGCAGCTTGGAGAGAGGTTTTGGAAACACCATATATTTT

v_gene: TRBV9
d_gene: TRBD1
j_gene: TRBJ1-3
abundance: NA
CDR3aa: CASSVRGRTGNTIYF
CDR3nt: TGTGCCAGCAGCGTAAGGGGGCGGACTGGAAACACCATATATTTT

v_gene: TRBV30
d_gene: NA
j_gene: TRBJ2-1
abundance: NA
CDR3aa: CAWNKGVSYNEQFF
CDR3nt: TGTGCCTGGAACAAAGGGGTATCCTACAATGAGCAGTTCTTC

v_gene: TRBV10-1
d_gene: NA
j_gene: TRBJ1-1
abundance: few
CDR3aa: CASSESGVGEAFF
CDR3nt: TGCGCCAGCAGTGAGTCAGGGGTTGGTGAAGCTTTCTTT

v_gene: TRBV3-1/TRBV3-2
d_gene: NA
j_gene: TRBJ1-1
abundance: NA
CDR3aa: CASSQGYGSHVRESEAFF
CDR3nt: TGTGCCAGCAGCCAAGGTTACGGGTCCCACGTTAGGGAGAGTGAAGCTTTCTTT

v_gene: TRBV19
d_gene: TRBD2
j_gene: TRBJ2-3
abundance: NA
CDR3aa: CASSISPGGSYTDTQYF
CDR3nt: TGTGCCAGTAGTATATCCCCGGGCGGGAGTTACACAGATACGCAGTATTTT